The 31 T cell receptor beta chains listed next were all sequenced from one sample in a study of cytomegalovirus exposure and HLA in healthy donors. Vbeta (60) and Jbeta (13) primers were used in the PCR. Assay used: immunoSEQ multiplex PCR; TCRdb lists only in-frame clones, some missing. Its clone listing holds some 110,000 clones. Sequencing was performed on PBMCs. The receptor source for this set is a middle-aged man in good health and CMV-seronegative.

Comment on this clone: An end of the junction does not agree with germline; a read error may underlie this. At the DNA level, this CDR3 is encoded by other sequences in the same sample as well. The chain couples TRBV6-4 to TRBJ1-2; D might be TRBD1 (5 bases). CDR1 MRHNA and CDR2 SNTAGT come from the germline V gene. CDR3 size: 15 residues. Written as DNA, the CDR3 is TGCGCCAGCAGTGACGGGGGGACGGTGAACTATGGCTACACCTTC. Translation gives CASSDGGTVNYGYTF.

Frequency places this clone as medium-sized. Sequence at one end of the junction differs from germline and may be a read error. The gene calls are TRBV5-1 and TRBJ2-1; TRBD2 aligns across 11 bases. The germline V gene has CDR1 SGHRS and CDR2 YFSETQ. The CDR3 has 17 amino acids. The CDR3 is CASRLGGGTSGYNEQFF. The CDR3 DNA sequence: TGCGCCAGCAGATTGGGGGGCGGGACTAGCGGATACAATGAGCAGTTCTTC. Supplemented by reference TRBV5-1 and TRBJ2-1, the full variable domain reads KAGVTQTPRYLIKTRGQQVTLSCSPISGHRSVSWYQQTPGQGLQFLFEYFSETQRNKGNFPGRFSGRQFSNSRSEMNVSTLELGDSALYLCASRLGGGTSGYNEQFFGPGTRLTVL.

The rearrangement joins TRBV6-1 to TRBJ2-2; D possibly corresponds to TRBD1 (6 bases). The V end was cut by 4 bases, the J end by 6 bases, with 18 bases between. Looked up from germline, CDR1 is MNHNS and CDR2 is SASEGT. The CDR3 length is 16 residues. CDR3 sequence (DNA): TGTGCCAGCAGTGGGATGGGCAGGGGCTTTGCCGGGGAGCTGTTTTTT. Translating gives CASSGMGRGFAGELFF.

CDR3 in DNA: TGTGCCAGCAGGACCCGGACAGGGGGAAACACCGGGGAGCTGTTTTTT. This codes for CASRTRTGGNTGELFF. V gene TRBV28 combines with J gene TRBJ2-2; 10 nucleotides line up with TRBD1. J lost 2 bases, V lost 6 bases, and 6 bases had no gene match. CDR1 and CDR2 from the germline V gene are MDHEN and SYDVKM. This CDR3 region has 16 residues.

This sequence joins TRBV28 and TRBJ2-1, with 7 positions matching TRBD2. Germline V gives CDR1 MDHEN, CDR2 SYDVKM. CDR3 length equals 18 residues. Trimming cost V 2 bases and J 5 bases; bases outside gene matches: 15. The CDR3 protein is CASSLKAGVRGTNNEQFF. CDR3 DNA: TGTGCCAGCAGTTTAAAGGCGGGAGTAAGGGGAACAAACAATGAGCAGTTCTTC.

The V and J genes are TRBV9 and TRBJ2-3, with 11 bases lining up with TRBD1. The V segment lost 4 bases and the J segment 3 bases; nucleotides outside the gene matches: 7. This CDR3 has 16 amino acids. The germline V gene has CDR1 SGDLS and CDR2 YYNGEE. CDR3 in DNA: TGTGCCAGCAGCCCGAGGACAGGGGGCAAAACAGATACGCAGTATTTT. Its protein product is CASSPRTGGKTDTQYF.

The rearrangement uses TRBV6-5 and TRBJ2-5; TRBD2 aligns across 8 bases. There are 16 residues in the CDR3. CDR1 and CDR2 from the germline V gene are MNHEY and SVGAGI. With V trimmed by 3 bases and J by 5 bases, 11 bases remained unmatched. The CDR3: CASSYSGARPGETQYF. The DNA for the CDR3 is TGTGCCAGCAGTTATAGCGGGGCGCGACCTGGGGAGACCCAGTACTTC.

The CDR3 coding sequence is TGCAGTGCTAGTGATTGGAGGGATGCTTTCTTT. Translation gives CSASDWRDAFF. V and J are TRBV20-1 and TRBJ1-1; D is ambiguous. Per germline, CDR1 DFQATT and CDR2 SNEGSKA (reference sequence). V lost 3 bases and J 11 bases, leaving 13 bases between the germline ends. The CDR3 is 11 amino acids.

The chain combines TRBV5-1 with TRBJ1-1; TRBD1 aligns across 7 bases. The V gene's germline CDR1 is SGHRS and CDR2 YFSETQ. J gave up 3 bases and V 4 bases, and 9 bases lay outside the gene matches. CDR3 length equals 15 residues. The CDR3 DNA reads as TGCGCCAGCAGCCCTACGACAGGGCTCGACACTGAAGCTTTCTTT. Translation gives CASSPTTGLDTEAFF.

The V gene is TRBV4-1, the J gene TRBJ2-1; D possibly corresponds to TRBD2 (5 bases). The ends were cut back, 3 bases at V and 0 bases at J, with 12 bases in the middle. The length of the CDR3 is 16 residues. Germline V gene lookup returns CDR1 MGHRA and CDR2 YSYEKL. CDR3 sequence reads: CASSHPAVSSYNEQFF. The CDR3 DNA sequence: TGCGCCAGCAGCCACCCAGCGGTTAGCTCCTACAATGAGCAGTTCTTC.

This sequence joins TRBV6-6 and TRBJ2-7; D is ambiguous. The germline V and J ends were trimmed by 4 bases and 5 bases, with 6 bases remaining between them. Germline CDR1 is MNHNY and CDR2 is SVGAGI (reference sequence). This CDR3 has 11 residues. In nucleotides, the CDR3 is TGTGCCAGCAGTTCCCGGGACGAGCAGTACTTC. Its translation: CASSSRDEQYF.

CDR3 sequence reads: CASSLDQGDMTEAFF. CDR3 nucleotides: TGTGCCAGCAGCTTAGATCAAGGGGATATGACTGAAGCTTTCTTT. J is TRBJ1-1 and V is TRBV11-3; D is perhaps TRBD1 (5 bases). The V gene's germline CDR1 is SGHNT and CDR2 YENEEA. The CDR3 covers 15 residues. Trimming stripped 0 bases from V and 5 bases from J, with 13 bases between.

The gene calls are TRBV6-1 and TRBJ1-6; TRBD1 aligns across 8 bases. V lost 5 bases to trimming and J lost 7 bases; unmatched junction nucleotides: 7. The CDR3 spans 15 residues. Germline V lookup: CDR1 MNHNS, CDR2 SASEGT. This chain's CDR3 is CASSSGTGINSPLHF. CDR3 coding DNA: TGTGCCAGCAGTTCCGGGACAGGTATCAATTCACCCCTCCACTTT.

The chain uses TRBV11-3 and TRBJ2-1, with a weak D call TRBD2 (6 bases). The germline V and J ends were trimmed by 5 bases and 6 bases, with 17 bases remaining between them. Germline CDR1 is SGHNT and CDR2 is YENEEA. The CDR3 has 15 residues. The CDR3 DNA sequence: TGTGCCAGCAGCCCCCGCGGGAAAACGAGCAATGAGCAGTTCTTC. Its translation is CASSPRGKTSNEQFF.

The chain joins TRBV11-2 to TRBJ2-7; the D is unclear. Germline V gene lookup returns CDR1 SGHAT and CDR2 FQNNGV. The CDR3 has 16 residues. The germline V and J ends were trimmed by 1 base and 0 bases, with 13 bases remaining between them. The CDR3 DNA is TGTGCCAGCAGCTTAGTATTGGCGGTCAGCTCCTACGAGCAGTACTTC. It encodes CASSLVLAVSSYEQYF.

The chain recombines TRBV27 with TRBJ1-1; D call uncertain. This CDR3 contains 12 residues. Looked up from germline, CDR1 is MNHEY and CDR2 is SMNVEV (reference sequence). Trimming removed 5 bases at V and 1 base at J, with 5 bases between. CDR3 amino acids: CASSRGNTEAFF. The CDR3 DNA follows: TGTGCCAGCAGTCGGGGGAACACTGAAGCTTTCTTT.

The V call is TRBV7-9, the J call TRBJ2-1; 7 bases align to TRBD2. With V trimmed by 3 bases and J by 3 bases, 8 bases remained unmatched. The CDR3 covers 16 residues. The germline V gene encodes CDR1 SEHNR and CDR2 FQNEAQ (reference sequence). CDR3 sequence reads: CASSLDSGWHYNEQFF. The DNA of the CDR3 is TGTGCCAGCAGCTTGGATAGCGGGTGGCACTACAATGAGCAGTTCTTC.

The rearrangement links TRBV7-9 to TRBJ1-3; 11 bases are a match to TRBD1. The J segment lost 0 bases and the V segment lost 6 bases, leaving 10 bases of the junction unmatched. Germline V gene sequence: CDR1 SEHNR, CDR2 FQNEAQ (reference sequence). CDR3 length equals 18 residues. CDR3 nucleotides: TGTGCCAGCAGACCAAATTGGACAGGGGGCAACTCTGGAAACACCATATATTTT. Amino acid sequence: CASRPNWTGGNSGNTIYF.

The chain has TRBV27 and TRBJ2-7, with D unresolved. The germline V gene has CDR1 MNHEY and CDR2 SMNVEV (reference sequence). This CDR3 has 13 residues. The V and J ends lost 2 bases and 6 bases respectively, with 11 bases between them. CDR3 in amino acids: CASSLPSGCEQYF. The CDR3 DNA sequence: TGTGCCAGCAGTTTACCTAGTGGGTGCGAGCAGTACTTC.

The chain carries TRBV10-3 and TRBJ2-1, with a tentative D call TRBD2 (7 bases). CDR3 length: 15 residues. Deletions cut 4 bases from V and 4 bases from J, with 14 bases between. The germline V gene has CDR1 ENHRY and CDR2 SYGVKD. The CDR3 sequence is CAISGLADRYNEQFF. The CDR3 nucleotides read TGTGCCATCAGTGGGCTAGCGGACAGATACAATGAGCAGTTCTTC.

The chain carries TRBV7-9 and TRBJ2-1; weak D call: TRBD2 (6 bases). The CDR3 is 11 residues long. V gave up 5 bases and J gave up 9 bases, with 8 bases separating them. Germline V CDR1 and CDR2: SEHNR, FQNEAQ (reference sequence). DNA for the CDR3: TGTGCCAGCAGCCCGGGAGTTGAGCAGTTCTTC. It yields the protein CASSPGVEQFF.

This chain's CDR3 is CASSADREIRDTQYF. The CDR3 DNA follows: TGTGCCAGCAGCGCGGACAGGGAGATACGAGATACGCAGTATTTT. The chain links TRBV25-1 to TRBJ2-3; TRBD1 matches 8 bases. Germline V gene sequence: CDR1 MGHDK, CDR2 SYGVNS. Losses at the gene ends were 6 bases for V and 5 bases for J; bases not matched to a gene: 10. This CDR3 is 15 amino acids long.

The chain joins TRBV2 to TRBJ2-7, with 13 bases fitting TRBD2. Unmatched junction bases numbered 4, after V lost 5 bases and J lost 3 bases. CDR1 is SNHLY, CDR2 FYNNEI, per germline. This CDR3 region has 15 residues. Written as DNA, the CDR3 is TGTGCCAGCAGTTCGGGACTAGCGGGATACTACGAGCAGTACTTC. Translating it yields CASSSGLAGYYEQYF. Full variable domain (rest looked up from reference TRBV2 and TRBJ2-7): EPEVTQTPSHQVTQMGQEVILRCVPISNHLYFYWYRQILGQKVEFLVSFYNNEISEKSEIFDDQFSVERPDGSNFTLKIRSTKLEDSAMYFCASSSGLAGYYEQYFGPGTRLTVT.

V and J are TRBV5-1 and TRBJ2-7; 10 bases are shared with TRBD2. This CDR3 region has 17 residues. J lost 3 bases, V lost 0 bases, and 9 bases had no gene match. Per germline, CDR1 SGHRS and CDR2 YFSETQ. CDR3 nucleotide sequence: TGCGCCAGCAGCTTGGGTAGGTTAGCGGGGGGCGACTACGAGCAGTACTTC. Amino acid sequence: CASSLGRLAGGDYEQYF.

The CDR3 DNA reads as TGTGCCAGCAGTTTCTCGGGGACAGGCATCTCCTACGAGCAGTACTTC. This gives the protein CASSFSGTGISYEQYF. The gene calls are TRBV6-5 and TRBJ2-7, with TRBD1 matching 8 bases. From germline, CDR1 is MNHEY and CDR2 SVGAGI. This CDR3 comprises 16 residues. The ends lost 4 bases at V and 0 bases at J; junction bases unmatched: 8.

This chain uses TRBV7-2 with TRBJ1-2, with 8 bases aligning to TRBD1. The ends lost 4 bases at V and 8 bases at J; junction bases unmatched: 9. Germline V gene lookup returns CDR1 SGHTA and CDR2 FQGNSA. The CDR3 consists of 14 residues. The chain's CDR3 is CASSSIQGVTGYTF. CDR3 nucleotide sequence: TGTGCCAGCAGCTCGATACAGGGGGTAACAGGCTACACCTTC.

The V and J genes are TRBV11-3 and TRBJ2-2; 8 bases line up with TRBD1. The ends lost 0 bases at V and 3 bases at J; junction bases unmatched: 9. This CDR3 comprises 18 residues. The germline gives CDR1 SGHNT, CDR2 YENEEA. The CDR3 reads CASSLDPYRGSYTGELFF. The CDR3 DNA follows: TGTGCCAGCAGCTTAGATCCCTACAGGGGGTCATACACCGGGGAGCTGTTTTTT. The complete variable domain, with remaining parts taken from reference TRBV11-3 and TRBJ2-2, reads EAGVVQSPRYKIIEKKQPVAFWCNPISGHNTLYWYLQNLGQGPELLIRYENEEAVDDSQLPKDRFSAERLKGVDSTLKIQPAELGDSAVYLCASSLDPYRGSYTGELFFGEGSRLTVL.

CDR3 region: CASRSGQRNTGELFF. For the CDR3, the DNA is TGTGCCAGTAGAAGTGGACAGAGGAACACCGGGGAGCTGTTTTTT. The chain has TRBV19 and TRBJ2-2; TRBD1 might be the D (6 bases). Germline V lookup: CDR1 LNHDA, CDR2 SQIVND (reference sequence). The CDR3 spans 15 residues. V was cut by 6 bases and J by 1 base, with 12 bases left in between. Full variable domain (remainder filled in from reference TRBV19 and TRBJ2-2): DGGITQSPKYLFRKEGQNVTLSCEQNLNHDAMYWYRQDPGQGLRLIYYSQIVNDFQKGDIAEGYSVSREKKESFPLTVTSAQKNPTAFYLCASRSGQRNTGELFFGEGSRLTVL.

This chain connects TRBV6-6 to TRBJ2-4; 8 positions agree with TRBD2. Trimming took 10 bases from V and 6 from J; bases not matched to a gene: 11. The CDR3 is made up of 14 amino acids. From germline, CDR1 is MNHNY and CDR2 SVGAGI (reference sequence). The CDR3 sequence: CATASGSFGNIQYF. DNA for the CDR3: TGTGCCACCGCGAGCGGGAGTTTCGGAAACATTCAGTACTTC.

The chain carries TRBV6-5 and TRBJ2-3; 12 nucleotides align to TRBD1. Germline CDR1 is MNHEY and CDR2 is SVGAGI. CDR3 length equals 14 residues. V gave up 4 bases and J gave up 8 bases; unmatched junction bases: 4. For the CDR3, the DNA is TGTGCCAGCAGTTTGGGACAGGGGGCGGTTACGCAGTATTTT. Its translation: CASSLGQGAVTQYF.

As to this clone: This specimen includes other DNA sequences encoding the same CDR3. The chain links TRBV7-9 to TRBJ2-2; D call uncertain. V was clipped by 1 base and J by 7 bases, with 4 bases between them. The germline V gene has CDR1 SEHNR and CDR2 FQNEAQ (reference sequence). The CDR3 is made up of 12 amino acids. The chain's CDR3 is CASSLVSGELFF. CDR3 DNA sequence: TGTGCCAGCAGCTTAGTTAGCGGGGAGCTGTTTTTT.